The source of this TCR beta chain is a study of cytomegalovirus exposure and HLA in healthy donors. As for the study in general: The study's early data release held roughly 91 million unique TCRs from HLA-typed donors. Whole-study results and caveats: Cytomegalovirus status was reportedly diagnosed by the classifier with high specificity and sensitivity.

Regarding donors, all were healthy bone marrow donors. When sampled, the donors appeared nominally healthy, though they likely had unrecorded immune exposures. Germline CDR1 reads MGHRA; CDR2 reads YSYEKL. The CDR3 extends over 16 amino acids. V lost 4 bases and J 1 base, leaving 14 bases between the germline ends. Use of 60 Vbeta and 13 Jbeta primers characterized the PCR. Produced via immunoSEQ multiplex PCR; TCRdb's table is partial and in-frame only. The table records about 120,000 clones, about four fifths of them present only once. A note on this clone: Its cognate antigen is unknown.

This receptor was taken from a woman between 35 and 50 years old in good health and CMV-seronegative. The sequencing input was PBMCs. This chain links TRBV4-1 with TRBJ1-5; tentative D call: TRBD1 (5 bases). The CDR3 spells CASSRAGGVSNQPQHF. CDR3 coding DNA: TGCGCCAGCAGCCGAGCCGGGGGGGTAAGCAATCAGCCCCAGCATTTT.